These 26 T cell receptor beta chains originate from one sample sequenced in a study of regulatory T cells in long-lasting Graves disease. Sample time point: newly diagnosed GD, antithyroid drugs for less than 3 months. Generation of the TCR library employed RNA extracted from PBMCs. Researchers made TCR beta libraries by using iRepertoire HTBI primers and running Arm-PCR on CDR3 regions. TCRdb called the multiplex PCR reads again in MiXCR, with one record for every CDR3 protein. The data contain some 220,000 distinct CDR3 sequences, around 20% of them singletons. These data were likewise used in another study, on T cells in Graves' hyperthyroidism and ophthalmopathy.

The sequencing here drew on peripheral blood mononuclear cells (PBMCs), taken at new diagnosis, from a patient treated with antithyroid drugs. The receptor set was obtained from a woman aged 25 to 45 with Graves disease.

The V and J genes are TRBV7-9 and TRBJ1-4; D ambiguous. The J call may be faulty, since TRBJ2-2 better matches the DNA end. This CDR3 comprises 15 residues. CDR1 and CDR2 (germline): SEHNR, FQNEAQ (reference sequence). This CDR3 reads CASSTRDKARRELFF. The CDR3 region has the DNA TGTGCCAGCAGCACGAGAGACAAGGCGAGGAGGGAGCTGTTTTTT.

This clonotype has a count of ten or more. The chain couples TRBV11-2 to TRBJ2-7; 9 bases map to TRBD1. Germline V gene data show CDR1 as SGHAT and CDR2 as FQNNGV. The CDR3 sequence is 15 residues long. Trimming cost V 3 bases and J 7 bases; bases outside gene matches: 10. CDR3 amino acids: CASSLLLGQGIEQYF. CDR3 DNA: TGTGCCAGCAGCTTGCTATTGGGACAGGGTATTGAGCAGTACTTC.

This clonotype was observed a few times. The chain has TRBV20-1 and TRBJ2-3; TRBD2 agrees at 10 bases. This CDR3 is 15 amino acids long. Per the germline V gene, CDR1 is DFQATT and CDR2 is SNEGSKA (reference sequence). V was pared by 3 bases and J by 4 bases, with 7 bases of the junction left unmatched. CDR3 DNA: TGCAGTGCTAGCCTCCTAGCGGGAGACCCAGATACGCAGTATTTT. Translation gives CSASLLAGDPDTQYF.

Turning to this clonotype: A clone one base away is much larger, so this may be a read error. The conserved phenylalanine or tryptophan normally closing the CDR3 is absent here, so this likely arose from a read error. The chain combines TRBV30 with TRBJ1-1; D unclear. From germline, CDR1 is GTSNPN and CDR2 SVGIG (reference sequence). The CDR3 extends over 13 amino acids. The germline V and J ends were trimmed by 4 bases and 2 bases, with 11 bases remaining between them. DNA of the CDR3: TGTGCCTGGAACCTCCTGCGTAACACTGAAGCTTTCTCT. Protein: CAWNLLRNTEAFS.

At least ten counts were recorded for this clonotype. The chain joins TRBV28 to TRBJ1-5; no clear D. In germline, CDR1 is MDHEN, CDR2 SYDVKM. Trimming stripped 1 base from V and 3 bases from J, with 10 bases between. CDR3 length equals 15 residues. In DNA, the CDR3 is TGTGCCAGCAGTTTATCTGGGTCCACCAATCAGCCCCAGCATTTT. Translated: CASSLSGSTNQPQHF.

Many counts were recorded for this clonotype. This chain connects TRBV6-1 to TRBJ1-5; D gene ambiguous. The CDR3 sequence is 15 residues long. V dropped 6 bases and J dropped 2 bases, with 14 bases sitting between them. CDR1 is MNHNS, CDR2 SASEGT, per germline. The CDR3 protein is CASSPGSGGNQPQHF. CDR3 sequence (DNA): TGTGCCAGCAGCCCCGGGTCTGGGGGCAATCAGCCCCAGCATTTT.

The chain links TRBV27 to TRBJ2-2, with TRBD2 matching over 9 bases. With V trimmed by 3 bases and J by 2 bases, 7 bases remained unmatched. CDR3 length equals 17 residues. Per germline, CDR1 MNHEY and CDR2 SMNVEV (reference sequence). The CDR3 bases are TGTGCCAGCAGTTTGGTGGCTAGCGGGGTTAACACCGGGGAGCTGTTTTTT. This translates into CASSLVASGVNTGELFF.

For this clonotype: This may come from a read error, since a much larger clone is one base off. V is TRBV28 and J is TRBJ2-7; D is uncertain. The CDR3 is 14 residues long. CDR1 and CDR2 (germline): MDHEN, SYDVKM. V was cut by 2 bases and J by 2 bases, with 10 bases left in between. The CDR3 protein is CASSLNSLPYEQYF. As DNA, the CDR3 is TGTGCCAGCAGTTTAAACAGCTTACCCTACGAGCAGTACTTC.

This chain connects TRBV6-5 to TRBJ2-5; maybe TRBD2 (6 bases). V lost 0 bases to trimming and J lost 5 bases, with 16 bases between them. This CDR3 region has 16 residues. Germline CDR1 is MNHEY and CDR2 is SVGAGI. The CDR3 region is CASSYSGWRRGETQYF. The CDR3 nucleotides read TGTGCCAGCAGTTACTCAGGGTGGCGGAGGGGTGAGACCCAGTACTTC.

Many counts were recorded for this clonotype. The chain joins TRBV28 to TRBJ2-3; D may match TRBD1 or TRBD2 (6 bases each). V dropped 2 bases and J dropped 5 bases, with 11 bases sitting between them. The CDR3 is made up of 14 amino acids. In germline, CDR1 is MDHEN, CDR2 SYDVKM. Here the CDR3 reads CASSLTGGLDTQYF. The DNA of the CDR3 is TGTGCCAGCAGTTTAACCGGGGGCCTAGATACGCAGTATTTT.

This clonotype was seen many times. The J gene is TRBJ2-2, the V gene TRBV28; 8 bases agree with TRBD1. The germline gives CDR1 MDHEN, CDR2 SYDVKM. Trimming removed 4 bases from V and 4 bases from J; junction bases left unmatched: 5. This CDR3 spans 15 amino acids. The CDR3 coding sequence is TGTGCCAGCAGTTCGATTGGACAGGGCACCGGGGAGCTGTTTTTT. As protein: CASSSIGQGTGELFF.

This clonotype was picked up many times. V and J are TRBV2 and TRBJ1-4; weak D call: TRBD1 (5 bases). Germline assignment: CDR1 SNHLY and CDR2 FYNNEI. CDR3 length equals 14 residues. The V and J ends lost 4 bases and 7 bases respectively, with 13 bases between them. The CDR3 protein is CASSVWGLGEKLFF. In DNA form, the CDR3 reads TGTGCCAGCAGTGTCTGGGGGTTGGGTGAAAAACTGTTTTTT.

Written as DNA, the CDR3 is TGTGCCAGCTCACCCCAGAAACTAGCGGGTGCCGGGGAGCTGTTTTTT. Encoded protein: CASSPQKLAGAGELFF. The V call is TRBV18, the J call TRBJ2-2, with 9 bases fitting TRBD2. V lost 3 bases, J lost 6 bases, and 8 bases stayed unmatched. Germline V gives CDR1 KGHSH, CDR2 LQKENI. The CDR3 length is 16 residues.

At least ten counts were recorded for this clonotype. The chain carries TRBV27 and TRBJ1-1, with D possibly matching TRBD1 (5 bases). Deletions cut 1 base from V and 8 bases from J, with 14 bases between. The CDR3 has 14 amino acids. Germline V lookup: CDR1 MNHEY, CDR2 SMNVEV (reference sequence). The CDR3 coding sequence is TGTGCCAGCAGTTTATTTAAGGGCGGGGGGGAAGCTTTCTTT. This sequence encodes CASSLFKGGGEAFF.

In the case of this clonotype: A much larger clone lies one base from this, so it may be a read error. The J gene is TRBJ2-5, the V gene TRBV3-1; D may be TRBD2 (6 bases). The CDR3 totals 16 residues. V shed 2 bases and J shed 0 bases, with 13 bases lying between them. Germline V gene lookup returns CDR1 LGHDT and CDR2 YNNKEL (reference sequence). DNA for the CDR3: TGTGCCAGCAGCCAACGCGGGATATCAAACCAAGAGACCCAGTACTTC. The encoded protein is CASSQRGISNQETQYF.

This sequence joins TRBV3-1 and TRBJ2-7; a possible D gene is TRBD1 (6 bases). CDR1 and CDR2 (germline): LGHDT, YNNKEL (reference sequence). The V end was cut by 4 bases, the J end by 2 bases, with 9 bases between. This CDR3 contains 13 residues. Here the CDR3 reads CASSRDTTYEQYF. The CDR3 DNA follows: TGTGCCAGCAGCCGGGACACCACCTACGAGCAGTACTTC.

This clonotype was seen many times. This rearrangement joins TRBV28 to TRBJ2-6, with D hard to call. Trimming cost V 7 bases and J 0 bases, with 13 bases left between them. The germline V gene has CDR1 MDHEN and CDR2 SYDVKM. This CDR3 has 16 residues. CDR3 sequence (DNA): TGTGCCAGCACAGACGGAGCACCCTCTGGGGCCAACGTCCTGACTTTC. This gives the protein CASTDGAPSGANVLTF.

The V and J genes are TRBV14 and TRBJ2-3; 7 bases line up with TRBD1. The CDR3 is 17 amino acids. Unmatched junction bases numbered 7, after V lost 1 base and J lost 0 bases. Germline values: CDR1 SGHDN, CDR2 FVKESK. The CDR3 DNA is TGTGCCAGCAGCCAAGGAAGGCCAGGGGGTAGCACAGATACGCAGTATTTT. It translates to CASSQGRPGGSTDTQYF.

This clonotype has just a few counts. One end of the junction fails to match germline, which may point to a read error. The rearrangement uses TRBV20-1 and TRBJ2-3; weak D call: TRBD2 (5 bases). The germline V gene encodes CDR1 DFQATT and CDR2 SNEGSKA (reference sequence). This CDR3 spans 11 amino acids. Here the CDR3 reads CAEDSTDTQYF. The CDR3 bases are TGTGCGGAGGATAGCACAGATACGCAGTATTTT.

Here the CDR3 DNA reads TGTGCCAGTAGTATGATTATCACAGATACGCAGTATTTT. It encodes CASSMIITDTQYF. The chain uses TRBV19 and TRBJ2-3; D is unresolved. Germline V gives CDR1 LNHDA, CDR2 SQIVND (reference sequence). This CDR3 comprises 13 residues. V lost 3 bases and J lost 2, with 6 bases in between. The full variable domain, in which reference TRBV19 and TRBJ2-3 provide the parts outside the CDR3, is DGGITQSPKYLFRKEGQNVTLSCEQNLNHDAMYWYRQDPGQGLRLIYYSQIVNDFQKGDIAEGYSVSREKKESFPLTVTSAQKNPTAFYLCASSMIITDTQYFGPGTRLTVL.

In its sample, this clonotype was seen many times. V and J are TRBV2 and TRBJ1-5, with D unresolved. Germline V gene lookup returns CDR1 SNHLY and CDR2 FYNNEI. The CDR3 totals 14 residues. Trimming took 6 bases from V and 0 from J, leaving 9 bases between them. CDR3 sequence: CASREGYSNQPQHF. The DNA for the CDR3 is TGTGCCAGCAGGGAGGGATATAGCAATCAGCCCCAGCATTTT.

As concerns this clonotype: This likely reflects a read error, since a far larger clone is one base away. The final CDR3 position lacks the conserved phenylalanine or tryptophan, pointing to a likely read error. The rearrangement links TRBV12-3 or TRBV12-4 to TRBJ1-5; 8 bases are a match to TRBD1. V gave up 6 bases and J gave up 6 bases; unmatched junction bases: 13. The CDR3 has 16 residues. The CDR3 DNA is TGTGCCAGCAGCCACCTCTCGGACAGGGAGGGTCAGCCCCAGCATCTT. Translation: CASSHLSDREGQPQHL.

This chain's CDR3 is CASSSGQGGGKLFF. The CDR3 DNA sequence: TGTGCCAGCAGCTCGGGACAGGGCGGTGGAAAACTGTTTTTT. The J gene is TRBJ1-4, the V gene TRBV11-2; 9 positions match TRBD1. Losses at the gene ends were 4 bases for V and 10 bases for J; bases not matched to a gene: 7. Germline V gene data show CDR1 as SGHAT and CDR2 as FQNNGV. The CDR3 has 14 amino acids.

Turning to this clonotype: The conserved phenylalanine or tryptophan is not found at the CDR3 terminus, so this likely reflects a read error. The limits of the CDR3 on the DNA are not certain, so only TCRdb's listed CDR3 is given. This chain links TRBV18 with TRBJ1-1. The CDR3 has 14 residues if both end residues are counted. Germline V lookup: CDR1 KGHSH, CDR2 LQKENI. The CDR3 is CASSLKSDHDEGFV.

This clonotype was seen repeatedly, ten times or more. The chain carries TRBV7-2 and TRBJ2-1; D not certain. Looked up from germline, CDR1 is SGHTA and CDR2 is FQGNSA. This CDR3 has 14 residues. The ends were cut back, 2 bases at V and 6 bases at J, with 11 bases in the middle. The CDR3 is CASSLFSRPNEQFF. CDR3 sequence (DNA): TGTGCCAGCAGCTTATTCAGCAGGCCCAATGAGCAGTTCTTC. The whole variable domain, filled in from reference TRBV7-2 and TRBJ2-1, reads GAGVSQSPSNKVTEKGKDVELRCDPISGHTALYWYRQSLGQGLEFLIYFQGNSAPDKSGLPSDRFSAERTGGSVSTLTIQRTQQEDSAVYLCASSLFSRPNEQFFGPGTRLTVL.

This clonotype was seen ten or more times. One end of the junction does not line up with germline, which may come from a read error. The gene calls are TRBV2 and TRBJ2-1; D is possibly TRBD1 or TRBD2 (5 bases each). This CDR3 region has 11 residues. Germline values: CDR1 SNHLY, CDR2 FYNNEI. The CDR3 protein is CASSLAGTASF. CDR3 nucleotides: TGTGCCAGCAGTTTAGCCGGGACCGCATCTTTC.